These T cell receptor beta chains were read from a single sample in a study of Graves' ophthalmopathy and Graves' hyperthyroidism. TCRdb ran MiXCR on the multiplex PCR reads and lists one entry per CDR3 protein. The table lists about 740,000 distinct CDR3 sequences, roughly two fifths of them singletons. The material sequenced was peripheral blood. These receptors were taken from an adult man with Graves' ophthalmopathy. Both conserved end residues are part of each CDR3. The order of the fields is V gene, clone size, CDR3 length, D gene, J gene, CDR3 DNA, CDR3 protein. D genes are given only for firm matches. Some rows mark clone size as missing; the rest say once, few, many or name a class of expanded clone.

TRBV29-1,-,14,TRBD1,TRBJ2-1,TGCAGCGTCTTGATTGCGGGTCAGGGGGCTCGGGAGTTCTTC,CSVLIAGQGAREFF
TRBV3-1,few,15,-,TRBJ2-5,TGTGCCAGCAGCCTACGGACGGGGTGGGAAGAGACCCAGTACTTC,CASSLRTGWEETQYF
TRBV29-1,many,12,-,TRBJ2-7,TGCAGCGTGGGGGTCGGAGGCTACGAGCAGTACTTC,CSVGVGGYEQYF
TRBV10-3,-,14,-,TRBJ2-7,TGTGCCAGCAGTTACTCGGGCAGCTCGGGAGAGCAGTACTTC,CASSYSGSSGEQYF
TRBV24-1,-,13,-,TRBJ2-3,TGTGCCACCAGTGATTTTGGGGTCCCCACGCAGTATTTT,CATSDFGVPTQYF
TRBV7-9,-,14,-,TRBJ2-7,TGTGCCTGGAGCGTGGGACCCCCGGCCTACGAGCAGTACTTC,CAWSVGPPAYEQYF
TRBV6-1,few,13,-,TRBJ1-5,TGTGCCGGGGGGCGGGGACGAGAACAGCCCCAGCATTTT,CAGGRGREQPQHF
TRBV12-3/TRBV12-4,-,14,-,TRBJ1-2,TGTGCCAGCAGTTTGAAGGAAGGGGTGTATGGCTACACCTTC,CASSLKEGVYGYTF
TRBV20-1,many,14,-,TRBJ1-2,TGCAGTGCCTTGAGGCGGGGCCTTAACTATGGCTACACCTTC,CSALRRGLNYGYTF
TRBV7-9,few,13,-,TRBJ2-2,TGTGCCAGCAGCTTCGAGAGAGGCGGGGAGCTGTTTTTT,CASSFERGGELFF
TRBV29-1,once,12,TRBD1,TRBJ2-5,TGCAGTGCTAGAGGGGGCCAAGAGACCCAGAACTTC,CSARGGQETQNF
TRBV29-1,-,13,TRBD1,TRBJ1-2,TGCAGCGTTGGCTTCGGGACAGGGTACGGCTACACCTTC,CSVGFGTGYGYTF
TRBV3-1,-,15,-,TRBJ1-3,TGTGCCAGCAGCCAAGATCCCAGGTCTGGGGACACCATATATTTT,CASSQDPRSGDTIYF
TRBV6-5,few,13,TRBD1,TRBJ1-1,TGTGCCAGCTGTGTGACAGGGGGCTCTGAAGCTTTCTTT,CASCVTGGSEAFF
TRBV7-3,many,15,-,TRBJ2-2,TGTGCCAGCACCTTAATGGGGGCGAACACCGGGGAGCTGTTTTTT,CASTLMGANTGELFF
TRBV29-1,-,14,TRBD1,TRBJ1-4,TGCAGCGTTGCCACGGGACAGGGGGGTGAAAAACTGTTTTTT,CSVATGQGGEKLFF
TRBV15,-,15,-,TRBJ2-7,TGTGCCACCAGCAGAGATCAACAGGGCAATCAGCCCCAGTACTTC,CATSRDQQGNQPQYF
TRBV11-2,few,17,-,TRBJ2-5,TGTGCCAGCAGCCCTCCCCCACCGAGACAGGCTTCAGAGACCCAGTACTTC,CASSPPPPRQASETQYF
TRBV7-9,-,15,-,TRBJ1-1,TGTGCCAGCAGCTTACAGCAGGGCGTGAACACTGAAGCTTTCTTT,CASSLQQGVNTEAFF
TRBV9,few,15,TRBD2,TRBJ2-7,TGTGCCAGCAGCGTAGATAGCGGGGGGTCCTACGAGCAGTACTTC,CASSVDSGGSYEQYF
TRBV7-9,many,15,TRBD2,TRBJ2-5,TGTGCCAGCAGCTCCCCGGGACTAGCGTCGGAGACCCAGTACTTC,CASSSPGLASETQYF
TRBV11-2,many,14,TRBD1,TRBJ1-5,TGTGCCAGCAGCATCGACAGGGCGAATCAGCCCCAGCATTTT,CASSIDRANQPQHF
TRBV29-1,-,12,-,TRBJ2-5,TGCAGCAGTTTCCGGTACCAAGAGACCCAGTACTTC,CSSFRYQETQYF
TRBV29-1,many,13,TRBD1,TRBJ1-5,TGCAGCGTTGGAGGGACAGGGGATCAGCCCCAGCATTTT,CSVGGTGDQPQHF
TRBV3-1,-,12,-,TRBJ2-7,TGTGCCAGCAGCCAGCTTGACTACGAGCAGTACTTC,CASSQLDYEQYF
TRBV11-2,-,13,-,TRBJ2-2,TGTGCCAGCAGCTTAATAATAACCGGGGAGCTGTTTTTT,CASSLIITGELFF
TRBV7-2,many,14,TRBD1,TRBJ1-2,TGTGCCAGCAGCCCCGACAGGGACGACTATGGCTACACCTTC,CASSPDRDDYGYTF
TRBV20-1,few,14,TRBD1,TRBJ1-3,TGCAGTGCTATTACAGGGGCGGGAGGAAACACCATATATTTT,CSAITGAGGNTIYF
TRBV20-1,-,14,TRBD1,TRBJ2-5,TGCAGTGCTAGAGATGACAGGGATCGCGAGACCCAGTACTTC,CSARDDRDRETQYF
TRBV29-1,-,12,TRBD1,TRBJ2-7,TGCAGCGCCCAGGGGGTGGCGAGTGAGCAGTACTTC,CSAQGVASEQYF
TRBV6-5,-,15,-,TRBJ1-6,TGTGCCAGCAGTTGGATTGGCCCGCGAGCCTCACCCCTCCACTTT,CASSWIGPRASPLHF
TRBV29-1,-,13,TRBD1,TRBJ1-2,TGCAGCACCCACAGGGGCGGGTCGGCTGGCTACACCTTC,CSTHRGGSAGYTF
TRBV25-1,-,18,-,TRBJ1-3,TGTGCCAGCAGTGAATTTTCGCCCAGCACCTGGGGAGGGAACACCATATATTTT,CASSEFSPSTWGGNTIYF
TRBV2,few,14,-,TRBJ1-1,TGTGCCAGCAGTTACGGGCAAGCGACTACTGAAGCTTTCTTT,CASSYGQATTEAFF
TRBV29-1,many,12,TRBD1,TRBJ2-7,TGCAGCGTTGGCAGGGGGCAATACGAGCAGTACTTC,CSVGRGQYEQYF
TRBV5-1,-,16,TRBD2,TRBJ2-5,TGCGCCAGCAGCTTGGTTGTGGGAGGGTCTGGTGGGACCCAGTACTTC,CASSLVVGGSGGTQYF
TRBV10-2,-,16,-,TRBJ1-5,-,CACSASQGLDNQPQHF
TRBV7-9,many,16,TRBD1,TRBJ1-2,TGTGCCAGCAGCTTACATACCCGGGACAGGGTTTGGGGCTACACCTTC,CASSLHTRDRVWGYTF
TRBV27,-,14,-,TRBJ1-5,TGTGCCAGCACGTTTTCGGGGGTACATCAGCCCCAGCATTTT,CASTFSGVHQPQHF
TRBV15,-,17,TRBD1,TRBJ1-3,TGTGCCACCAGCAGAGACGCCGGGACAGGAGCTGGAAACACCATATATTTT,CATSRDAGTGAGNTIYF
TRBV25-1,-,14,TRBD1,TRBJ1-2,TGTGCCAGCAGTACCCTGACAGGGTATGGTGGCTACACCTTC,CASSTLTGYGGYTF
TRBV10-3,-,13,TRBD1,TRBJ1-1,TGTGCCATTCAGACAGGGGCGAACACTGAAGCTTTCTTT,CAIQTGANTEAFF
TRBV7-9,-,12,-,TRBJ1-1,TGTGCCAGCAGCCAAGAGGGCCGGGACTTTCTTTTT,CASSQEGRDFLF
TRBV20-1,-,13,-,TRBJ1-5,TGCAGTGCTATGCGCAATTTCGGTCAGCCCCAGCATTTT,CSAMRNFGQPQHF
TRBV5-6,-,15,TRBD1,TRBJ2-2,TGTGCCAGCAGCTTAGACAGGGTTAACACCGGGGAGCTGTTTTTT,CASSLDRVNTGELFF
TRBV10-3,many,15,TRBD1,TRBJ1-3,TGTGCCATCAGTTCCGGGACAGGGTTTGGAAACACCATATATTTT,CAISSGTGFGNTIYF